These 14 T cell receptor beta chains were sequenced from one sample in a study of tumor and adjacent non-tumor tissue in lung cancer. TCRbeta libraries were built with three rounds of nested PCR, modified from ARM-PCR. TCRdb fed the multiplex PCR reads into MiXCR, producing one record per CDR3 protein. The repertoire holds about 110,000 distinct CDR3 sequences, 60% to 80% seen once, with roughly 20% in the top ten. The template was RNA from unsorted bulk tissue. This non-tumor lung sample came from over 3 cm beyond the tumor edge. The specimen sequenced was distant non-tumor lung tissue. Receptors originate from a man between 60 and 75 years old with non-small cell lung cancer.

In this sample, this clonotype turned up many times. The V gene is TRBV6-1, the J gene TRBJ2-7, with 9 bases aligning to TRBD1. This CDR3 comprises 15 residues. J gave up 3 bases and V 6 bases, and 9 bases lay outside the gene matches. Germline V lookup: CDR1 MNHNS, CDR2 SASEGT. The CDR3 loop reads CASRMGTGSNYEQYF. For the CDR3, the DNA is TGTGCCAGCAGAATGGGGACAGGGTCCAACTACGAGCAGTACTTC.

This clonotype was seen ten or more times. This sequence joins TRBV28 and TRBJ1-6; D gene unclear. This CDR3 spans 14 amino acids. From germline, CDR1 is MDHEN and CDR2 SYDVKM. V gave up 4 bases and J gave up 10 bases, with 14 bases separating them. The CDR3, as DNA: TGTGCCAGCAGTTCCCTGGACTCGAAATCACCCCTCCACTTT. Residues: CASSSLDSKSPLHF.

Notes on this clonotype: The junction shows a germline mismatch at one end, possibly a read error. This chain joins TRBV10-2 and TRBJ2-5, with no clear D. The CDR3 covers 12 residues. The germline gives CDR1 WSHSY, CDR2 SAAADI. This chain's CDR3 is CTSKHSQETQYF. CDR3 nucleotide sequence: TGCACCAGCAAGCACAGCCAAGAGACCCAGTACTTC.

Note on this clonotype: Germline is not matched at one junction end, which may reflect a read error. CDR3 loop: CAGNFAGAFSDTQYF. The CDR3 DNA sequence: TGTGCCGGCAACTTTGCGGGAGCGTTTAGCGATACACAGTATTTT. This chain links TRBV11-2 with TRBJ2-3; 7 bases are shared with TRBD2. CDR1 is SGHAT, CDR2 FQNNGV, per germline. The CDR3 is 15 residues long.

The V call is TRBV4-1, the J call TRBJ1-2; no reliable D call. V was clipped by 4 bases and J by 6 bases, with 15 bases between them. CDR1 is MGHRA and CDR2 is YSYEKL in the germline V gene. The CDR3 runs 14 residues. The CDR3 is CASSPLDFNNGYTF. As DNA, the CDR3 is TGCGCCAGCAGCCCCCTGGATTTCAACAATGGCTACACCTTC.

To note about this clonotype: Possible read error: a much larger clone is one base away. The CDR3 reads CSPRQVQETQYF. CDR3 nucleotide sequence: TGCAGTCCTCGACAGGTTCAAGAGACCCAGTACTTC. The chain uses TRBV20-1 and TRBJ2-5; TRBD1 might be the D (6 bases). The CDR3 length is 12 residues. V was pared by 8 bases and J by 2 bases, with 12 bases between. Germline values: CDR1 DFQATT, CDR2 SNEGSKA (reference sequence).

A remark on this clonotype: The junction departs from the called germline gene at one end, perhaps through a read error. The chain couples TRBV4-2 to TRBJ1-4; no definite D call. The germline V gene has CDR1 LGHNA and CDR2 YNFKEQ. The CDR3 extends over 13 amino acids. CDR3 amino acids: CAGSQVVEEKLFF. DNA for the CDR3: TGCGCCGGCAGCCAAGTTGTTGAGGAAAAACTGTTTTTT.

Of note for this clonotype: One end of the junction does not line up with germline, which may come from a read error. The chain uses TRBV6-6 and TRBJ1-5, with D hard to call. The germline CDR1 and CDR2 sequences are MNHNY and SVGAGI (reference sequence). This CDR3 has 18 residues. For the CDR3, the DNA is TGTGCCGGCAGTCCCACGGGCCGAATTGCGTATAGCAATCAGCCCCAGCATTTT. The encoded protein is CAGSPTGRIAYSNQPQHF.

About this clonotype itself: A read error may produce the germline difference seen at one junction end. This chain connects TRBV6-5 to TRBJ1-1; D is undetermined. Germline V gene sequence: CDR1 MNHEY, CDR2 SVGAGI. CDR3 length: 15 amino acids. CDR3 in DNA: TGTGCCAGCAGTTACTCTGTGGGTATGGGCACTGATGCTTTCTTT. Protein product: CASSYSVGMGTDAFF.

A word on this clonotype: A junction end diverges from the germline sequence, so it may reflect a read error. This chain uses TRBV5-6 with TRBJ2-1; D might be TRBD1 (6 bases). CDR1 SGHDT and CDR2 YYEEEE come from the germline V gene. The length of the CDR3 is 13 residues. Here the CDR3 DNA reads TGTGCCAGCTGCTTGACAGGTTATAATGAGCAGTTCTTC. Encoded protein: CASCLTGYNEQFF.

A word on this clonotype: One end of the junction varies from germline; a read error may be responsible. J is TRBJ2-7 and V is TRBV6-1; unclear D gene. Germline CDR1 is MNHNS and CDR2 is SASEGT. This CDR3 is 13 amino acids long. The CDR3 DNA reads TGTGCCAGCACTGGGTACAATTCCTATGAGCAGTACTTC. Translating gives CASTGYNSYEQYF.

Concerning this clonotype: At one of its ends the junction is not consistent with the germline gene, which may arise from a read error. The chain links TRBV4-2 to TRBJ2-4; 7 bases map to TRBD2. CDR1 is LGHNA and CDR2 is YNFKEQ in the germline V gene. The CDR3 is 19 amino acids. For the CDR3, the DNA is TGTGTCAGCAGCCAAGTGCAGGCTAGCGGATCGTTAGCCAGAAACATTCAGTACTTC. Its translation: CVSSQVQASGSLARNIQYF.

As regards this clonotype: This sequence may be a read error, since a much larger clone differs from it by one base. The rearrangement links TRBV12-3 or TRBV12-4 to TRBJ1-1; the D gene is possibly TRBD1 (5 bases). This CDR3 spans 15 amino acids. V lost 1 base and J lost 7, with 16 bases in between. CDR3 DNA: TGTGCCAGCAGTTTAGTGTTGGGGCGTAGGATTGAAGCTTTCTTT. Amino acids: CASSLVLGRRIEAFF.

A remark on this clonotype: The conserved phenylalanine or tryptophan is not found at the CDR3 terminus, so this likely reflects a read error. This rearrangement joins TRBV6-1 to TRBJ1-1, with 7 bases matching TRBD1. Germline-derived CDR1 and CDR2 are MNHNS and SASEGT. This CDR3 contains 16 residues. The J segment lost 5 bases and the V segment lost 5 bases, leaving 14 bases of the junction unmatched. Here the CDR3 DNA reads TGTGCCAGCAGTCACGGGACAGCCATCATCGGAACTGAAGCTTTCTAT. Translated, it gives CASSHGTAIIGTEAFY.